The 12 T cell receptor beta chains listed next were all sequenced from one sample in a study of blood T cell repertoires in COVID-19. The data were produced by immunoSEQ multiplex PCR, yet TCRdb's version contains in-frame clones alone and is incomplete. The sample includes 270,000 or so clones, roughly 85% seen only once; the top ten take approximately 9%. The sample taken for sequencing was peripheral blood. These receptor sequences come from a woman in her forties or fifties who had recovered from COVID-19.

The chain joins TRBV28 to TRBJ2-6, with 7 nucleotides matching TRBD1. J was trimmed by 0 bases and V by 6 bases; bases with no gene match: 14. From germline, CDR1 is MDHEN and CDR2 SYDVKM. This CDR3 spans 19 amino acids. Here the CDR3 reads CASSPAPGQVNSGANVLTF. CDR3 nucleotide sequence: TGTGCCAGCAGCCCCGCCCCCGGACAGGTTAACTCTGGGGCCAACGTCCTGACTTTC.

V gene TRBV28 combines with J gene TRBJ1-1; D possibly corresponds to TRBD1 (5 bases). There are 12 residues in the CDR3. Between the trimmed V and J ends, which lost 5 bases and 11 bases, there was a span of 15 bases. Germline-derived CDR1 and CDR2 are MDHEN and SYDVKM. The CDR3 DNA is TGTGCCAGCAGTCTCGAACAGGTTTCGGCTTTCTTT. Its translation is CASSLEQVSAFF.

The rearrangement links TRBV9 to TRBJ2-3, with a tentative D call TRBD1 (5 bases). Germline assignment: CDR1 SGDLS and CDR2 YYNGEE. With 3 bases removed from V and 2 bases from J, the gap between germline ends came to 13 bases. This CDR3 is 15 amino acids long. Here the CDR3 DNA reads TGTGCCAGCAGCGGGGGCTCAACAACCACAGATACGCAGTATTTT. Protein product: CASSGGSTTTDTQYF.

The rearrangement links TRBV11-2 to TRBJ2-1; unclear D gene. CDR1 SGHAT and CDR2 FQNNGV come from the germline V gene. V was cut by 3 bases and J by 4 bases, with 10 bases left in between. This CDR3 region has 14 residues. Written as DNA, the CDR3 is TGTGCCAGCAGCTTGTCAGGAAAATACAATGAGCAGTTCTTC. This codes for CASSLSGKYNEQFF.

The chain is built from TRBV28 and TRBJ2-7, with 10 bases fitting TRBD2. Trimming cost V 8 bases and J 3 bases; bases outside gene matches: 10. Germline values: CDR1 MDHEN, CDR2 SYDVKM. The CDR3 contains 15 residues. The CDR3 is CASHGASGRDYEQYF. The CDR3, as DNA: TGTGCCAGCCATGGGGCTAGCGGGAGAGACTACGAGCAGTACTTC.

The J gene is TRBJ2-2, the V gene TRBV4-2; 8 bases fit TRBD2. CDR3 length equals 17 residues. Germline CDR1 is LGHNA and CDR2 is YNFKEQ. Unmatched junction bases numbered 4, after V lost 0 bases and J lost 1 base. In DNA form, the CDR3 reads TGTGCCAGCAGCCAAGATCAGGCGGGAGGGAACACCGGGGAGCTGTTTTTT. This translates into CASSQDQAGGNTGELFF.

The chain uses TRBV5-4 and TRBJ2-5; 8 bases are shared with TRBD2. Germline V CDR1 and CDR2: SGHNT, YYREEE (reference sequence). Trimming removed 3 bases from V and 3 bases from J; junction bases left unmatched: 10. The CDR3 is 16 residues long. CDR3 sequence reads: CASSSPPGAGEETQYF. In nucleotides, the CDR3 is TGTGCCAGCAGCTCCCCCCCGGGAGCGGGGGAAGAGACCCAGTACTTC.

This rearrangement joins TRBV9 to TRBJ2-3, with a tentative D call TRBD2 (5 bases). V was trimmed by 3 bases and J by 2 bases, leaving 16 bases between them. The germline V gene encodes CDR1 SGDLS and CDR2 YYNGEE. This CDR3 region has 16 residues. The CDR3 DNA follows: TGTGCCAGCAGCGGGGGTTTAGGACTTTCCACAGATACGCAGTATTTT. This gives the protein CASSGGLGLSTDTQYF.

V and J are TRBV5-1 and TRBJ2-3; possible D gene TRBD2, 5 bases. The CDR3 contains 14 residues. The V gene's germline CDR1 is SGHRS and CDR2 YFSETQ. V lost 7 bases, J lost 0 bases, and 12 bases lay in between. The CDR3 sequence is CASGETTSTDTQYF. CDR3 sequence (DNA): TGCGCCAGCGGAGAGACTACTAGCACAGATACGCAGTATTTT.

This chain joins TRBV28 and TRBJ1-4; weak D call: TRBD1 (6 bases). This CDR3 is built from 12 residues. V was shortened by 10 bases and J by 7 bases, with 13 bases between the two germline ends. Germline V gene sequence: CDR1 MDHEN, CDR2 SYDVKM. This CDR3 is CATLQGSEKLFF. DNA for the CDR3: TGTGCCACACTACAGGGAAGTGAAAAACTGTTTTTT.

The chain joins TRBV7-2 to TRBJ2-1, with D perhaps matching TRBD1 (5 bases). Per germline, CDR1 SGHTA and CDR2 FQGNSA. The CDR3 is made up of 15 amino acids. The V gene lost 1 base and the J gene lost 5 bases, with 12 bases spanning the gap. The CDR3 DNA sequence: TGTGCCAGCAGCTTAGGGCAGGGAACGGACAATGAGCAGTTCTTC. This encodes CASSLGQGTDNEQFF. The complete variable domain, with remaining parts taken from reference TRBV7-2 and TRBJ2-1, reads GAGVSQSPSNKVTEKGKDVELRCDPISGHTALYWYRQSLGQGLEFLIYFQGNSAPDKSGLPSDRFSAERTGGSVSTLTIQRTQQEDSAVYLCASSLGQGTDNEQFFGPGTRLTVL.

The rearrangement links TRBV5-4 to TRBJ2-2, with TRBD2 as a possible D gene (6 bases). V lost 0 bases and J 4 bases, leaving 7 bases between the germline ends. The CDR3 has 14 amino acids. Germline V lookup: CDR1 SGHNT, CDR2 YYREEE (reference sequence). The CDR3 DNA follows: TGTGCCAGCAGCTTGGAGGGAGGCACCGGGGAGCTGTTTTTT. Translating it yields CASSLEGGTGELFF.